A single sample is the source of the 29 T cell receptor beta chains below, sequenced in a study of Graves' ophthalmopathy and Graves' hyperthyroidism. From RNA, the CDR3 regions of TCR beta chains were amplified and sequenced. First-round RT-PCR used HTBI primers; second-round multiplex PCR followed. MiXCR was run by TCRdb on the multiplex PCR reads, yielding one entry per CDR3 protein. This sample yields 230,000 or so distinct CDR3 sequences, of which around 42% are seen a single time; approximately 44% belongs to the top ten. The sequenced sample was peripheral blood. These receptor sequences come from an adult man with Graves' ophthalmopathy.

This clonotype came up a few times. The chain is built from TRBV14 and TRBJ2-2; D not certain. Trimming cost V 1 base and J 3 bases, with 15 bases left between them. The germline V gene encodes CDR1 SGHDN and CDR2 FVKESK. The CDR3 contains 17 residues. CDR3 coding DNA: TGTGCCAGCAGCCAAGGGTTAGGGCAGCGCCACACCGGGGAGCTGTTTTTT. This gives the protein CASSQGLGQRHTGELFF.

The J gene is TRBJ2-5, the V gene TRBV5-5, with a weak D call TRBD1 (5 bases). This CDR3 comprises 16 residues. Germline CDR1 reads SGHKS; CDR2 reads YYEKEE (reference sequence). Trimming took off 2 bases at V and 5 bases at J, with 19 bases between the two ends. For the CDR3, the DNA is TGTGCCAGCAGCTTTGGGGCCAGGAGCGCTGGGGAGACCCAGTACTTC. Amino acids: CASSFGARSAGETQYF.

In its sample, this clonotype was seen a few times. The rearrangement uses TRBV7-3 and TRBJ1-2; TRBD1 is a possible D gene (6 bases). The V end was cut by 0 bases, the J end by 4 bases, with 9 bases between. There are 14 residues in the CDR3. Germline loops: CDR1 SGHTA, CDR2 FQGTGA. The CDR3 DNA sequence: TGTGCCAGCAGCTTAACGACGGGGGCCTATGGCTACACCTTC. As protein: CASSLTTGAYGYTF.

This chain connects TRBV12-3 or TRBV12-4 to TRBJ2-5, with D possibly matching TRBD1 (5 bases). CDR3 length equals 15 residues. This CDR3 reads CASGLVQGNQETQYF. CDR3 nucleotides: TGTGCTAGTGGTTTGGTTCAGGGTAATCAAGAGACCCAGTACTTC.

V usage is TRBV10-3 and J usage is TRBJ1-2, with D possibly TRBD1 on 6 matching bases. Trimming removed 5 bases at V and 4 bases at J, with 11 bases between. CDR1 and CDR2 from the germline V gene are ENHRY and SYGVKD. The CDR3 loop spans 13 amino acids. The CDR3 loop reads CAISLGAGYGYTF. The CDR3 DNA is TGTGCCATCAGTCTGGGGGCAGGCTATGGCTACACCTTC.

Remarks on this clonotype: This sequence may be a read error, since a much larger clone differs from it by one base. V usage is TRBV7-8 and J usage is TRBJ1-1; D remains unclear. The CDR3 spans 13 residues. Germline CDR1 reads SGHVS; CDR2 reads FQNEAQ. This chain's CDR3 is CANSLRKGTEAFF. CDR3 nucleotides: TGTGCCAACAGCTTACGAAAGGGCACTGAAGCTTTCTTT.

V is TRBV29-1 and J is TRBJ1-1; TRBD1 agrees at 7 bases. This CDR3 spans 13 amino acids. The germline gives CDR1 SQVTM, CDR2 ANQGSEA. After removal of 6 bases from V and 7 bases from J, the junction contained 11 bases not matched to a gene. CDR3 sequence: CSVRSGTAIEAFF. The CDR3 DNA sequence: TGCAGCGTGCGATCCGGGACAGCGATTGAAGCTTTCTTT.

The V and J genes are TRBV10-3 and TRBJ2-3; TRBD1 matches 8 bases. Germline loops: CDR1 ENHRY, CDR2 SYGVKD. The CDR3 runs to 15 residues. V lost 2 bases and J lost 7; bases outside the gene matches: 8. This CDR3 reads CAISEGQGKVYTQYF. The CDR3 DNA reads as TGTGCCATCAGTGAGGGACAGGGTAAGGTCTATACGCAGTATTTT.

The chain joins TRBV20-1 to TRBJ1-4, with D unclear. The V end lost 2 bases, the J end lost 4 bases, and 8 bases lay between the germline ends. The CDR3 sequence is 13 residues long. The germline V gene has CDR1 DFQATT and CDR2 SNEGSKA (reference sequence). The CDR3 sequence: CSARSSRNEKLFF. Here the CDR3 DNA reads TGCAGTGCTAGATCAAGCCGTAATGAAAAACTGTTTTTT.

This clonotype has only a few counts. This sequence joins TRBV7-3 and TRBJ1-2; no clear D. This CDR3 has 12 amino acids. In germline, CDR1 is SGHTA, CDR2 FQGTGA. With 5 bases removed from V and 7 bases from J, the gap between germline ends came to 11 bases. The CDR3, as DNA: TGTGCCAGCAGCCCCGGGCTTCTTGGCTACACCTTC. It codes for CASSPGLLGYTF.

This sequence joins TRBV10-3 and TRBJ2-6; 9 bases are shared with TRBD1. There are 17 residues in the CDR3. Germline trimming cut 10 bases from V and 1 base from J; bases unmatched to any gene: 11. CDR1 ENHRY and CDR2 SYGVKD come from the germline V gene. Here the CDR3 reads CASRQGQGSSGANVLTF. CDR3 sequence (DNA): TGTGCCAGCAGGCAGGGACAGGGATCTTCTGGGGCCAACGTCCTGACTTTC.

The genes are TRBV2 and TRBJ1-2, with 10 bases lining up with TRBD1. Germline CDR1 and CDR2: SNHLY and FYNNEI. The CDR3 runs to 15 residues. With V trimmed by 5 bases and J by 4 bases, 7 bases remained unmatched. Here the CDR3 reads CASSRRDRGFYGYTF. The CDR3 DNA reads as TGTGCCAGCAGTCGCCGGGACAGGGGTTTCTATGGCTACACCTTC.

This clonotype was observed at least ten times. V usage is TRBV25-1 and J usage is TRBJ2-6; D gene unclear. The CDR3 is made up of 16 amino acids. Germline CDR1 MGHDK, CDR2 SYGVNS. The ends were cut back, 5 bases at V and 0 bases at J, with 11 bases in the middle. DNA of the CDR3: TGTGCCAGCAGTAAAGGGCAGTACTCTGGGGCCAACGTCCTGACTTTC. Its protein is CASSKGQYSGANVLTF.

The DNA of the CDR3 is TGTGCCAGCAGCTTAGATTCGGGGTTCAATTCACCCCTCCACTTT. Amino acids: CASSLDSGFNSPLHF. The chain couples TRBV7-8 to TRBJ1-6; D unresolved. The CDR3 has 15 residues. Germline V gene lookup returns CDR1 SGHVS and CDR2 FQNEAQ. V was pared by 1 base and J by 7 bases, with 11 bases between.

In this sample, this clonotype turned up many times. The gene calls are TRBV7-3 and TRBJ1-1; 9 bases agree with TRBD1. The CDR3 is 13 residues long. Germline V gene lookup returns CDR1 SGHTA and CDR2 FQGTGA. Trimming removed 5 bases from V and 5 bases from J; junction bases left unmatched: 3. CDR3 nucleotides: TGTGCCAGCAGCCCGACAGGGGGGACTGAAGCTTTCTTT. Its protein product is CASSPTGGTEAFF.

The chain couples TRBV20-1 to TRBJ2-6; TRBD2 agrees at 7 bases. The CDR3 is 19 amino acids. Germline V gene data show CDR1 as DFQATT and CDR2 as SNEGSKA (reference sequence). The trim removed 3 bases at V and 0 bases at J, leaving 14 bases unmatched. The CDR3 DNA follows: TGCAGTGCTAGGGGAGTAGGCGGGAGTGCTAACTCTGGGGCCAACGTCCTGACTTTC. It specifies CSARGVGGSANSGANVLTF.

V and J are TRBV7-8 and TRBJ1-2, with 11 bases identical to TRBD1. The CDR3 has 14 amino acids. Germline values: CDR1 SGHVS, CDR2 FQNEAQ. Germline trimming cut 3 bases from V and 7 bases from J; bases unmatched to any gene: 4. The CDR3 loop is CASSFPGTGGGYTF. The CDR3 nucleotides read TGTGCCAGCAGCTTCCCCGGGACAGGGGGTGGCTACACCTTC. The entire variable domain, with the rest obtained from reference TRBV7-8 and TRBJ1-2, is as follows: GAGVSQSPRYKVAKRGQDVALRCDPISGHVSLFWYQQALGQGPEFLTYFQNEAQLDKSGLPSDRFFAERPEGSVSTLKIQRTQQEDSAVYLCASSFPGTGGGYTFGSGTRLTVV.

This clonotype was picked up a small number of times. The rearrangement links TRBV29-1 to TRBJ2-5, with 8 bases identical to TRBD1. This CDR3 comprises 13 residues. The V gene end was trimmed by 6 bases and the J gene end by 5 bases; junction bases not matched to a gene: 8. Germline V CDR1 and CDR2: SQVTM, ANQGSEA. CDR3 coding DNA: TGCAGCGTGGATTGGACAGGGTCGGAGACCCAGTACTTC. It yields the protein CSVDWTGSETQYF.

This clonotype was found many times. The chain uses TRBV2 and TRBJ1-2; 8 nucleotides align to TRBD1. Germline V gene lookup returns CDR1 SNHLY and CDR2 FYNNEI. V lost 7 bases and J lost 2; bases outside the gene matches: 9. The CDR3 spans 15 residues. CDR3 nucleotide sequence: TGTGCCAGCAAGGGAGGACAGGGAGGAAACTATGGCTACACCTTC. Its protein is CASKGGQGGNYGYTF.

The CDR3 loop reads CASSSGTGGESEQYF. DNA of the CDR3: TGTGCCAGCAGCTCCGGGACAGGGGGCGAAAGCGAGCAGTACTTC. This chain joins TRBV7-3 and TRBJ2-7; 12 bases are shared with TRBD1. The germline V gene has CDR1 SGHTA and CDR2 FQGTGA. CDR3 length: 15 amino acids. J gave up 6 bases and V 4 bases, and 7 bases lay outside the gene matches.

The rearrangement uses TRBV29-1 and TRBJ2-2, with TRBD1 identical over 12 bases. The germline CDR1 and CDR2 sequences are SQVTM and ANQGSEA. The junction had 11 bases not matched to a gene; V was cut back by 4 bases and J by 5 bases. The CDR3 length is 17 residues. CDR3: CSVAGTGGEAMTGELFF. The CDR3 nucleotides are TGCAGCGTTGCTGGGACAGGGGGCGAGGCTATGACCGGGGAGCTGTTTTTT.

This clonotype was recorded a few times. The gene calls are TRBV7-9 and TRBJ1-2, with TRBD1 as a possible D gene (6 bases). Germline loops: CDR1 SEHNR, CDR2 FQNEAQ (reference sequence). Trimming removed 6 bases at V and 6 bases at J, with 11 bases between. The CDR3 is 12 residues long. The CDR3 DNA reads TGTGCCAGCAGTCCTGACAGGAATGGCTACACCTTC. This translates into CASSPDRNGYTF. The variable domain in full, with the rest retrieved from reference TRBV7-9 and TRBJ1-2, is DTGVSQNPRHKITKRGQNVTFRCDPISEHNRLYWYRQTLGQGPEFLTYFQNEAQLEKSRLLSDRFSAERPKGSFSTLEIQRTEQGDSAMYLCASSPDRNGYTFGSGTRLTVV.

Comments on this clonotype: The junction departs from the called germline gene at one end, perhaps through a read error. The J gene is TRBJ2-5, the V gene TRBV4-1, with 7 bases matching TRBD2. The germline V gene encodes CDR1 MGHRA and CDR2 YSYEKL. This CDR3 region has 16 residues. The CDR3 DNA sequence: TGTGCCAGCAGCCAAGAGGGCGGGACTACCAAAGAGACCCAGTACTTC. This encodes CASSQEGGTTKETQYF.

This chain links TRBV29-1 with TRBJ1-1, with a weak D call TRBD1 (5 bases). V lost 6 bases to trimming and J lost 10 bases, with 15 bases between them. Germline V lookup: CDR1 SQVTM, CDR2 ANQGSEA. This CDR3 region has 11 residues. In DNA, the CDR3 is TGCAGCGTCATCCGGGACCAGAGAGCTTTCTTT. Translated, it gives CSVIRDQRAFF.

This clonotype was seen a few times. The chain recombines TRBV10-3 with TRBJ2-2; 11 bases line up with TRBD2. Unmatched junction bases numbered 6, after V lost 6 bases and J lost 0 bases. Germline V lookup: CDR1 ENHRY, CDR2 SYGVKD. This CDR3 region has 17 residues. CDR3: CAIRGTSGSPNTGELFF. As DNA, the CDR3 is TGTGCCATCAGGGGGACTAGCGGATCTCCGAACACCGGGGAGCTGTTTTTT.

This sequence joins TRBV15 and TRBJ1-5; D gene unclear. Trimming shortened V by 7 bases and J by 11 bases, and 18 bases separated the two germline ends. The CDR3 covers 13 residues. The germline V gene has CDR1 LNHNV and CDR2 YYDKDF (reference sequence). Here the CDR3 DNA reads TGTGCCACCACCAAGGAGCCGAGAGAGACCCAGCATTTT. Protein product: CATTKEPRETQHF. Using reference TRBV15 and TRBJ1-5 for the parts outside the CDR3, the full variable domain is DAMVIQNPRYQVTQFGKPVTLSCSQTLNHNVMYWYQQKSSQAPKLLFHYYDKDFNNEADTPDNFQSRRPNTSFCFLDIRSPGLGDTAMYLCATTKEPRETQHFGDGTRLSIL.

The chain combines TRBV9 with TRBJ1-6, with TRBD1 matching over 8 bases. In germline, CDR1 is SGDLS, CDR2 YYNGEE. CDR3 length: 13 amino acids. The junction had 6 bases not matched to a gene; V was cut back by 6 bases and J by 10 bases. The CDR3 sequence: CASTPDRDSPLHF. CDR3 coding DNA: TGTGCCAGCACCCCGGACAGGGACTCACCCCTCCACTTT.

The V call is TRBV7-6, the J call TRBJ2-7; D call uncertain. This CDR3 has 13 residues. Trimming pared 2 bases from V and 5 bases from J, leaving 10 bases between. The germline V gene encodes CDR1 SGHVS and CDR2 FNYEAQ. The CDR3 sequence is CASSLRRGDEQYF. The CDR3 DNA reads TGTGCCAGCAGCTTAAGGCGTGGGGACGAGCAGTACTTC.

The V and J genes are TRBV7-2 and TRBJ1-2; D remains unclear. Trimming pared 7 bases from V and 2 bases from J, leaving 14 bases between. The CDR3 spans 14 residues. Germline loops: CDR1 SGHTA, CDR2 FQGNSA. The CDR3: CASTKQKGNYGYTF. The CDR3 nucleotides are TGTGCCAGCACCAAACAGAAAGGGAACTATGGCTACACCTTC.